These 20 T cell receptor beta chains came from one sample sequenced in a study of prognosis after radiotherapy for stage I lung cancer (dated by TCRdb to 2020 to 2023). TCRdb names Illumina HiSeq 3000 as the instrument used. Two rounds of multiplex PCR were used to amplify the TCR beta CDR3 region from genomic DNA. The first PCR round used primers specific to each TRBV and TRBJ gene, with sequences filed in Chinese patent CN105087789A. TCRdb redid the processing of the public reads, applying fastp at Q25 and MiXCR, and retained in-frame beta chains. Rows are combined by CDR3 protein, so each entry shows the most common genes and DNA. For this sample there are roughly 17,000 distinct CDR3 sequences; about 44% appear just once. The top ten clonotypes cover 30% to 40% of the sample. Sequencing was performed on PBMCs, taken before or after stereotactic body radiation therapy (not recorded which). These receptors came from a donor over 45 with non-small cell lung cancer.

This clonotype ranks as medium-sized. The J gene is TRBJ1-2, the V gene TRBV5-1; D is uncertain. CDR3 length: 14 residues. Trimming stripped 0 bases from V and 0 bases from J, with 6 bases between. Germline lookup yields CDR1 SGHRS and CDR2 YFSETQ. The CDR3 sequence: CASSLAGPNYGYTF. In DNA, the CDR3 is TGCGCCAGCAGCTTGGCCGGGCCTAACTATGGCTACACCTTC.

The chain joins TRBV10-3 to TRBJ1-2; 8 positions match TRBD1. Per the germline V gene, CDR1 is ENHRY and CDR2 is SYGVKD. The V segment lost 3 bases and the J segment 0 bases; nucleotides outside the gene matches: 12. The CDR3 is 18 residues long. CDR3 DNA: TGTGCCATCAGTGACAGACAGGGGCGATATGAATCTAACTATGGCTACACCTTC. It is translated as CAISDRQGRYESNYGYTF.

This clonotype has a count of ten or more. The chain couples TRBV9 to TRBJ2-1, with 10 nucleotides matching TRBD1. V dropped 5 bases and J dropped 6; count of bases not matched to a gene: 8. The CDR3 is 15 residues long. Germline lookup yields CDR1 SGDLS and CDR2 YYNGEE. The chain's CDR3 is CASSLLGTGVNEQFF. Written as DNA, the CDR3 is TGTGCCAGCAGTCTACTTGGGACAGGGGTCAATGAGCAGTTCTTC.

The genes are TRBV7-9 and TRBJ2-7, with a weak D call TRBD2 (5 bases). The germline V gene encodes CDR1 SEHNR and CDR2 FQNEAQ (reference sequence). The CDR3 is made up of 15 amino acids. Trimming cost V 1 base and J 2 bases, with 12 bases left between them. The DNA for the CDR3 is TGTGCCAGCAGCTTAGGTCTTGCGGGCCCCTACGAGCAGTACTTC. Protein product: CASSLGLAGPYEQYF.

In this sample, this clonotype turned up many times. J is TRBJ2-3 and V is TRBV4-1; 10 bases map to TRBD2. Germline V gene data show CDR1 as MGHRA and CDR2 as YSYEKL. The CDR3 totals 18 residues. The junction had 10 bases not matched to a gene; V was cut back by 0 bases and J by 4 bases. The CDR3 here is CASSQDSSGGVPPDTQYF. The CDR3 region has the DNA TGCGCCAGCAGCCAAGATTCGAGCGGGGGGGTCCCTCCAGATACGCAGTATTTT.

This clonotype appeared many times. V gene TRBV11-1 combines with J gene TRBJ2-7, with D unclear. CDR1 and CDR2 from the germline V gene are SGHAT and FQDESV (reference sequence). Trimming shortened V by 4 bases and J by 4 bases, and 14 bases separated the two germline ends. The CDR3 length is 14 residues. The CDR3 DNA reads TGTGCCAGCAGCTCAAACTACGGTATTTACGAGCAGTACTTC. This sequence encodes CASSSNYGIYEQYF.

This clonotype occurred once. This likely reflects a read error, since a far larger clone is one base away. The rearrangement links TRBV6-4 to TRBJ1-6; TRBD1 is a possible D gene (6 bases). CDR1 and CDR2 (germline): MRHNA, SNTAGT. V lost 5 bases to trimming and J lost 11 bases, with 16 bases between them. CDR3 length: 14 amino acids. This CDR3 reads CASSYRTVETPLHF. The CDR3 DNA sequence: TGTGCCAGCAGTTACCGGACAGTGGAAACACCCCTCCACTTT.

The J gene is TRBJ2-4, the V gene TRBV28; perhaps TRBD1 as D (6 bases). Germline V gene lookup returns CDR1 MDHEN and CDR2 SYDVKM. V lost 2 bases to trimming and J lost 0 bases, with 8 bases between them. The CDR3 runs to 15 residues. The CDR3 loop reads CASSLPGVAKNIQYF. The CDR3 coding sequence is TGTGCCAGCAGTTTACCAGGGGTAGCCAAAAACATTCAGTACTTC.

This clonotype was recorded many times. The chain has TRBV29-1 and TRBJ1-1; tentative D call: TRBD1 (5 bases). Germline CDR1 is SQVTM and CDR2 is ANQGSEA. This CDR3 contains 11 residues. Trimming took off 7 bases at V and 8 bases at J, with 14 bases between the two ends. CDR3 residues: CSGIQVLEAFF. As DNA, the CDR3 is TGCAGCGGGATACAGGTACTGGAAGCTTTCTTT.

The CDR3 DNA reads TGTGCCAGCAGCTGGATAGCGGGAACAGATACGCAGTATTTT. It encodes CASSWIAGTDTQYF. The rearrangement uses TRBV11-2 and TRBJ2-3; the match to TRBD2 covers 8 bases. V lost 4 bases and J lost 3; bases outside the gene matches: 3. The CDR3 runs 14 residues. Looked up from germline, CDR1 is SGHAT and CDR2 is FQNNGV.

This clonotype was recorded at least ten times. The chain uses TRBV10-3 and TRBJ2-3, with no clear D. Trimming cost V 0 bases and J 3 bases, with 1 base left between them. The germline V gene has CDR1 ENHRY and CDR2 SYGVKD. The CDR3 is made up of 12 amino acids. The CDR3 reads CAISESTDTQYF. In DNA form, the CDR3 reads TGTGCCATCAGTGAGTCAACAGATACGCAGTATTTT.

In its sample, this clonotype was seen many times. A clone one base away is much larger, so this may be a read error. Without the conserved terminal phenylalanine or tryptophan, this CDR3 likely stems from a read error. CDR3 loop: CASSARGRGTGRNTEAFS. The CDR3 DNA reads TGTGCCAGTAGTGCGCGGGGGAGGGGAACGGGGAGAAACACTGAAGCTTTCTCT. This rearrangement joins TRBV19 to TRBJ1-1, with a weak D call TRBD1 (5 bases). The CDR3 spans 18 residues. V gave up 5 bases and J gave up 2 bases, with 24 bases separating them. Germline-derived CDR1 and CDR2 are LNHDA and SQIVND (reference sequence).

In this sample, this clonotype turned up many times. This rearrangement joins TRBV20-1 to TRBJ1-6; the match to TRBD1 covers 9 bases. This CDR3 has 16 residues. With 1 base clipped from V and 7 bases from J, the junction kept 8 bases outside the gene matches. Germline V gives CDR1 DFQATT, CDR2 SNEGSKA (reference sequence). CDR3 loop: CSARVAGQGLNSPLHF. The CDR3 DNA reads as TGCAGTGCTAGAGTTGCAGGACAGGGGTTGAATTCACCCCTCCACTTT.

The CDR3 DNA reads TGTGCCAGTAGTATAGATGCAGGTTCGGGCGAGCAGTACTTC. It translates to CASSIDAGSGEQYF. The rearrangement links TRBV19 to TRBJ2-7; D is unresolved. The V and J ends lost 0 bases and 6 bases respectively, with 12 bases between them. The germline CDR1 and CDR2 sequences are LNHDA and SQIVND (reference sequence). CDR3 size: 14 residues.

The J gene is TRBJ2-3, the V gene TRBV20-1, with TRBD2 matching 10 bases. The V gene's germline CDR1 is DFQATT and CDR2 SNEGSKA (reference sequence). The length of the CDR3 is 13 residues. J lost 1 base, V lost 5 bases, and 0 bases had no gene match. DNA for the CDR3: TGCAGTGCTGGGACTAGCGGCACAGATACGCAGTATTTT. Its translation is CSAGTSGTDTQYF.

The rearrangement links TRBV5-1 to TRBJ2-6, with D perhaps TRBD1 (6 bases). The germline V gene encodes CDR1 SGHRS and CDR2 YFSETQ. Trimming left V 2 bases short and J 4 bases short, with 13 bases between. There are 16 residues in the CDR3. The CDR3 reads CASSFGAGVGANVLTF. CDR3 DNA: TGCGCCAGCAGCTTTGGGGCAGGGGTCGGGGCCAACGTCCTGACTTTC. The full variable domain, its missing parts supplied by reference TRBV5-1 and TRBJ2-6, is KAGVTQTPRYLIKTRGQQVTLSCSPISGHRSVSWYQQTPGQGLQFLFEYFSETQRNKGNFPGRFSGRQFSNSRSEMNVSTLELGDSALYLCASSFGAGVGANVLTFGAGSRLTVL.

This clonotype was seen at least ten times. In nucleotides, the CDR3 is TGTGCCAGCAGGATGGTGTCCATGAACACTGAAGCTTTCTTT. Its translation: CASRMVSMNTEAFF. The gene calls are TRBV6-1 and TRBJ1-1, with D uncertain. The CDR3 extends over 14 amino acids. Germline CDR1 MNHNS, CDR2 SASEGT. V was shortened by 6 bases and J by 0 bases, with 11 bases between the two germline ends.

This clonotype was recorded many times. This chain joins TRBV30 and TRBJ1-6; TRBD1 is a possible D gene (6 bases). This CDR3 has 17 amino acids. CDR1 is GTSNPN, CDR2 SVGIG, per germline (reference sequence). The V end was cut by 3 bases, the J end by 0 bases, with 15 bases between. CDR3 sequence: CAWRRDTPSSYNSPLHF. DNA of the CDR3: TGTGCCTGGAGAAGGGACACCCCGAGCTCCTATAATTCACCCCTCCACTTT.

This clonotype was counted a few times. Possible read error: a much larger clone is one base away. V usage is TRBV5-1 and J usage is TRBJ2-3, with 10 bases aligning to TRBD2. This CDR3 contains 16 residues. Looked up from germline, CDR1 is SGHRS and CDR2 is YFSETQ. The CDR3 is CASSVGLAGDSDTLYF. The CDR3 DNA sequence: TGCGCCAGCAGCGTGGGGCTAGCGGGGGACTCTGATACGCTGTATTTT.

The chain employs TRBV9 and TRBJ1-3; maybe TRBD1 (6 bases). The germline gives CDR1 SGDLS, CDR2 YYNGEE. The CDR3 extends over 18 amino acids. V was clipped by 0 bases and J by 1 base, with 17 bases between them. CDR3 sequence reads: CASSVATPGALSGNTIYF. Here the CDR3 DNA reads TGTGCCAGCAGCGTAGCTACCCCGGGGGCGCTTTCTGGAAACACCATATATTTT.